These 9 T cell receptor beta chains originate from one sample sequenced in a study of control samples from healthy donors and cancer patients (dated by TCRdb to between 2020 and 2021). The method was the immunoSEQ multiplex PCR assay. This immuneACCESS table, as held by TCRdb, lists in-frame sequences with V and J called but not all clones. Of the missing ones, under half trace to an unresolved V gene in checked studies; the others have no known cause. The sample table records 90,000 to 150,000 clones; roughly 90% of these occur just once. Less than 9% of the sample comes from the top ten. Sequenced material: blood. The receptors shown here come from a young woman in good health.

The rearrangement joins TRBV19 to TRBJ2-2; 9 bases fit TRBD1. This CDR3 has 15 amino acids. V gave up 5 bases and J gave up 2 bases; unmatched junction bases: 3. Germline-derived CDR1 and CDR2 are LNHDA and SQIVND (reference sequence). CDR3 sequence: CASSVTGGNTGELFF. The CDR3 bases are TGTGCCAGTAGTGTCACAGGGGGCAACACCGGGGAGCTGTTTTTT.

The chain combines TRBV9 with TRBJ2-1; 7 bases map to TRBD2. Germline V gene lookup returns CDR1 SGDLS and CDR2 YYNGEE. With 3 bases clipped from V and 0 bases from J, the junction kept 6 bases outside the gene matches. The CDR3 has 16 residues. The CDR3 reads CASSASGGSSYNEQFF. Written as DNA, the CDR3 is TGTGCCAGCAGCGCCTCCGGGGGGAGCTCCTACAATGAGCAGTTCTTC.

CDR3 residues: CSAGSYEQYF. The CDR3 bases are TGCAGTGCCGGATCCTACGAGCAGTACTTC. V usage is TRBV20-1 and J usage is TRBJ2-7, with D unclear. From germline, CDR1 is DFQATT and CDR2 SNEGSKA (reference sequence). The length of the CDR3 is 10 residues. V lost 6 bases, J lost 1 base, and 4 bases lay in between.

The chain combines TRBV30 with TRBJ1-2; TRBD1 aligns across 9 bases. The CDR3 totals 13 residues. CDR1 is GTSNPN, CDR2 SVGIG, per germline (reference sequence). The junction had 6 bases not matched to a gene; V was cut back by 7 bases and J by 3 bases. The CDR3 spells CASRRDRDYGYTF. The CDR3 DNA sequence: TGTGCCTCGCGCCGGGACAGGGACTATGGCTACACCTTC.

This chain uses TRBV7-2 with TRBJ2-7, with D maybe TRBD2 (5 bases). The CDR3 runs to 13 residues. Trimming took 3 bases from V and 8 from J, leaving 14 bases between them. The germline V gene encodes CDR1 SGHTA and CDR2 FQGNSA. The CDR3 region is CASSFGLDRQQYF. The CDR3 coding sequence is TGTGCCAGCAGCTTTGGACTGGATCGTCAGCAGTACTTC.

This sequence joins TRBV19 and TRBJ1-5; possible D gene TRBD1, 5 bases. V was clipped by 3 bases and J by 0 bases, with 18 bases between them. In germline, CDR1 is LNHDA, CDR2 SQIVND (reference sequence). The CDR3 loop spans 18 amino acids. In DNA, the CDR3 is TGTGCCAGTAGTATTCGGGCAGGGCGACTCAATAGCAATCAGCCCCAGCATTTT. Encoded protein: CASSIRAGRLNSNQPQHF.

This chain joins TRBV19 and TRBJ1-3, with 7 bases aligning to TRBD1. This CDR3 spans 14 amino acids. Germline V gene data show CDR1 as LNHDA and CDR2 as SQIVND (reference sequence). V lost 7 bases to trimming and J lost 4 bases; unmatched junction nucleotides: 7. The CDR3 reads CASTMTGRGNTIYF. The DNA for the CDR3 is TGTGCCAGTACCATGACAGGGAGAGGAAACACCATATATTTT.

Of note for this clone: Other nucleotide sequences from this sample produce the same CDR3. The V call is TRBV12-5, the J call TRBJ1-2, with 9 positions matching TRBD1. This CDR3 is built from 15 residues. The V gene end was trimmed by 2 bases and the J gene end by 8 bases; junction bases not matched to a gene: 9. The germline gives CDR1 LGHNT, CDR2 FRNRAP. CDR3 loop: CASGLIKQGAGGYTF. The CDR3 DNA reads TGTGCTAGTGGTTTGATTAAACAGGGGGCGGGGGGCTACACCTTC.

The chain employs TRBV19 and TRBJ1-1; D might be TRBD1 (5 bases). This CDR3 has 15 amino acids. Germline assignment: CDR1 LNHDA and CDR2 SQIVND (reference sequence). Trimming shortened V by 4 bases and J by 1 base, and 13 bases separated the two germline ends. In DNA, the CDR3 is TGTGCCAGTAGTAAAGTGGGGACGGGGAACACTGAAGCTTTCTTT. Translating it yields CASSKVGTGNTEAFF.